This record looks at one TCR beta chain sequence and its context. Its antigen is not identified. The CDR3 length is 13 residues. V was shortened by 1 base and J by 3 bases, with 6 bases between the two germline ends. The germline V gene encodes CDR1 SGHTA and CDR2 FQGNSA. Reverse transcribing all isolated RNA meant expressed TCRB transcripts were sequenced. Measured with immunoSEQ multiplex PCR; TCRdb has only the in-frame clones, and not every one. The sample includes approximately 250,000 clones, about a tenth of them seen just once. These data belong to a study of beta chain features in type 1 diabetes. Study-wide results and caveats: The study found that naive, central memory and Treg TCRB repertoires appeared more similar in patients than in healthy donors. Shorter TCRB CDR3s, moderately but significantly so, marked every one of the four CD4+ subsets in Type 1 diabetes patients.

Specimen: naive CD4+ T cells from blood. The J gene is TRBJ2-5, the V gene TRBV7-2; D is ambiguous. The sequence came from a man younger than 45 with type 1 diabetes. The CDR3: CASSLGLEETQYF. The CDR3 bases are TGTGCCAGCAGCTTAGGTTTAGAAGAGACCCAGTACTTC.